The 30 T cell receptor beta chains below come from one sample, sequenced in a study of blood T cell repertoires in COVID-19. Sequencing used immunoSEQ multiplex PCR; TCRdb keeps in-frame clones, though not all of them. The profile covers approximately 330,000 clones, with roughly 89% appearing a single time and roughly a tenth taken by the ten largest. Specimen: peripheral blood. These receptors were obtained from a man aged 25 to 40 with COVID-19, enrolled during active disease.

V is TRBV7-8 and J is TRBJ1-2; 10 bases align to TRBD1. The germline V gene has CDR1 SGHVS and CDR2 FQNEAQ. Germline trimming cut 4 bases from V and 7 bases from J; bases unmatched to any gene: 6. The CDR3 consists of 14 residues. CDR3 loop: CASSSGQGIFGYTF. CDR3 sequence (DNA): TGTGCCAGCAGCTCGGGACAGGGGATCTTTGGCTACACCTTC.

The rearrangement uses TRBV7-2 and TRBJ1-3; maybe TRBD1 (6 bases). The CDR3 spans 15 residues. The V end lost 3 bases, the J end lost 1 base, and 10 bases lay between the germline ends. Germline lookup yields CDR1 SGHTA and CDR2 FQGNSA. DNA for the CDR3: TGTGCCAGCAGCTTCACAGGGCTTTCTGGAAACACCATATATTTT. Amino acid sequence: CASSFTGLSGNTIYF. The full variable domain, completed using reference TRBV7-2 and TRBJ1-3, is GAGVSQSPSNKVTEKGKDVELRCDPISGHTALYWYRQSLGQGLEFLIYFQGNSAPDKSGLPSDRFSAERTGGSVSTLTIQRTQQEDSAVYLCASSFTGLSGNTIYFGEGSWLTVV.

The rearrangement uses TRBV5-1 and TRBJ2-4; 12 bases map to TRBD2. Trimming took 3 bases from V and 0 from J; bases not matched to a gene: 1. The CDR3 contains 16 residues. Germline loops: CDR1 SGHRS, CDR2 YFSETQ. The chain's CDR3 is CASSSSGGVAKNIQYF. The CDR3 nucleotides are TGCGCCAGCAGCTCTAGCGGGGGGGTAGCCAAAAACATTCAGTACTTC. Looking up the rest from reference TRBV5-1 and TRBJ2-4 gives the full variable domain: KAGVTQTPRYLIKTRGQQVTLSCSPISGHRSVSWYQQTPGQGLQFLFEYFSETQRNKGNFPGRFSGRQFSNSRSEMNVSTLELGDSALYLCASSSSGGVAKNIQYFGAGTRLSVL.

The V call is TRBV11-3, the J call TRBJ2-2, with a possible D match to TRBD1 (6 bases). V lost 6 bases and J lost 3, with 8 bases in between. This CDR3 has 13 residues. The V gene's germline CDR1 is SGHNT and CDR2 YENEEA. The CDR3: CASSNRDTGELFF. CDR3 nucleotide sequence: TGTGCCAGCAGTAACAGGGACACCGGGGAGCTGTTTTTT.

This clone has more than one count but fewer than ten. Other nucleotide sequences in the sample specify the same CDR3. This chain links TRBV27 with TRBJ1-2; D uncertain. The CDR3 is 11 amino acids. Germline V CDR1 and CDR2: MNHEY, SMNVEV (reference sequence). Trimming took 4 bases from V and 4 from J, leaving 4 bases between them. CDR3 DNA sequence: TGTGCCAGCAGTTCGGGCTATGGCTACACCTTC. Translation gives CASSSGYGYTF.

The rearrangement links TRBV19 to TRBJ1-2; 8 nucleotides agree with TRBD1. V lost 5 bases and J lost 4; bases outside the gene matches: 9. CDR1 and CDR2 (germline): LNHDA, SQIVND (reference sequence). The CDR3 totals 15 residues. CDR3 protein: CASSAADRVVYGYTF. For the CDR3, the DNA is TGTGCCAGTAGTGCAGCGGACAGGGTCGTCTATGGCTACACCTTC.

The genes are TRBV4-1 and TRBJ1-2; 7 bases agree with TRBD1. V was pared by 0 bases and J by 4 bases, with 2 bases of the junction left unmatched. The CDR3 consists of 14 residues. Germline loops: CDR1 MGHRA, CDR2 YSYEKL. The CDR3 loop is CASSQDGTAYGYTF. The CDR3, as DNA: TGCGCCAGCAGCCAAGACGGGACAGCCTATGGCTACACCTTC.

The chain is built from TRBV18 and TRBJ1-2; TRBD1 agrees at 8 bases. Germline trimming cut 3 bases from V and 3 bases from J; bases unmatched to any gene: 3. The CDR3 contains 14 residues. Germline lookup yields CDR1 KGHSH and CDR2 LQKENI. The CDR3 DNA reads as TGTGCCAGCTCACCCCCGACAGGGGACTATGGCTACACCTTC. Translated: CASSPPTGDYGYTF.

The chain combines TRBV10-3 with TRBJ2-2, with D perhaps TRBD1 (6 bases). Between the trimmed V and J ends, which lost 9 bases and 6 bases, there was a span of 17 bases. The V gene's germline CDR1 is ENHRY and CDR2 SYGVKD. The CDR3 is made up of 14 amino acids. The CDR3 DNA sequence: TGTGCCATGATGGGGGCGGTTGGACCCGGGGAGCTGTTTTTT. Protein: CAMMGAVGPGELFF.

This chain's CDR3 is CASSASTGGGRSPLHF. The CDR3 DNA is TGCGCCAGCAGCGCGTCCACAGGCGGCGGAAGGTCACCCCTCCACTTT. The rearrangement joins TRBV5-1 to TRBJ1-6; D may be TRBD1 (5 bases). V was cut by 4 bases and J by 10 bases, with 21 bases left in between. This CDR3 comprises 16 residues. Germline-derived CDR1 and CDR2 are SGHRS and YFSETQ.

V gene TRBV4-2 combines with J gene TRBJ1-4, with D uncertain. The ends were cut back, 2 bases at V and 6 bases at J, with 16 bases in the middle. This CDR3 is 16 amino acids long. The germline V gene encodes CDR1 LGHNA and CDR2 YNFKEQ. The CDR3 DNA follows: TGTGCCAGCAGCCAACGGGGAGTGCGGTCGGATGAAAAACTGTTTTTT. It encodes CASSQRGVRSDEKLFF.

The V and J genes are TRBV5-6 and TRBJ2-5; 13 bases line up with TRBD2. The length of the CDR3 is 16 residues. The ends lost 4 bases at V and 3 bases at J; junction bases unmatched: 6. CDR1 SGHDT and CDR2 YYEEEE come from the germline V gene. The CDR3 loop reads CASSLTGTSGEETQYF. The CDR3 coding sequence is TGTGCCAGCAGCCTTACCGGGACTAGCGGGGAAGAGACCCAGTACTTC. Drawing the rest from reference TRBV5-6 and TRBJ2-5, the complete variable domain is DAGVTQSPTHLIKTRGQQVTLRCSPKSGHDTVSWYQQALGQGPQFIFQYYEEEERQRGNFPDRFSGHQFPNYSSELNVNALLLGDSALYLCASSLTGTSGEETQYFGPGTRLLVL.

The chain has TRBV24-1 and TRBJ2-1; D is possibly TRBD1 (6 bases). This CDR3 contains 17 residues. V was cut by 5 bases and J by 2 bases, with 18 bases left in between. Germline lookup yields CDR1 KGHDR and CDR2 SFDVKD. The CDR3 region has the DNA TGTGCCACCAGTGGATCCCCCGGACAGAAACCCTACAATGAGCAGTTCTTC. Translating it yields CATSGSPGQKPYNEQFF.

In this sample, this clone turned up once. CDR3 residues: CASSLLAGSYTDTQYF. The CDR3 bases are TGTGCCAGCAGCTTACTAGCGGGTTCGTATACAGATACGCAGTATTTT. The chain recombines TRBV7-2 with TRBJ2-3; 8 nucleotides agree with TRBD2. The CDR3 runs to 16 residues. The V and J ends lost 2 bases and 3 bases, in that order; junction bases with no gene match: 7. Germline V lookup: CDR1 SGHTA, CDR2 FQGNSA.

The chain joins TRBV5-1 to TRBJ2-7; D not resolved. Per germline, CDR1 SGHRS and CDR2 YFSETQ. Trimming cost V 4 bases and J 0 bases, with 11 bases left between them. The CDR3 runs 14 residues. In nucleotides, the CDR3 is TGCGCCAGCAGCCACGGTCCAAGCTCCTACGAGCAGTACTTC. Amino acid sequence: CASSHGPSSYEQYF.

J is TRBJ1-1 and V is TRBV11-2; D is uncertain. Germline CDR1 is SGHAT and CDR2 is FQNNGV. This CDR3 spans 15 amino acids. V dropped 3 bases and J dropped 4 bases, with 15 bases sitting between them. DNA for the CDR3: TGTGCCAGCAGCTTGGTTTCGCCGATTAGCACTGAAGCTTTCTTT. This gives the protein CASSLVSPISTEAFF.

This chain's CDR3 is CASSYLEGAGGYTF. CDR3 in DNA: TGTGCCAGCAGTTATCTTGAGGGGGCTGGTGGCTACACCTTC. V is TRBV6-2 or TRBV6-3 and J is TRBJ1-2; 7 bases agree with TRBD1. The CDR3 length is 14 residues. Germline trimming cut 3 bases from V and 7 bases from J; bases unmatched to any gene: 8. Germline lookup yields CDR1 MNHEY and CDR2 SVGEGT.

The CDR3, as DNA: TGTGCCAGCAGCGAGGCGGGACTCACTGGAAACACCATATATTTT. This codes for CASSEAGLTGNTIYF. J is TRBJ1-3 and V is TRBV9; TRBD1 might be the D (5 bases). The germline gives CDR1 SGDLS, CDR2 YYNGEE. The CDR3 is made up of 15 amino acids. V gave up 3 bases and J gave up 2 bases, with 12 bases separating them.

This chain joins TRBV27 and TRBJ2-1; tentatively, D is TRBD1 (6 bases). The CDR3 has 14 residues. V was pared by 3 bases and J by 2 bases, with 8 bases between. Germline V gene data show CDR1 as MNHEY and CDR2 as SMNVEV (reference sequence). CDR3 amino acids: CASSFRDTYNEQFF. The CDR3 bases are TGTGCCAGCAGTTTCCGGGACACCTACAATGAGCAGTTCTTC.

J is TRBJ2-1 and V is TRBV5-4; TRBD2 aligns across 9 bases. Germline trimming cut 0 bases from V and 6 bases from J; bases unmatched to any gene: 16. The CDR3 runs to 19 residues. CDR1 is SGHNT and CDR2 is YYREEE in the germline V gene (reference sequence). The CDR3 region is CASSLATTSGRGLGNEQFF. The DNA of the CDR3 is TGTGCCAGCAGCTTGGCGACGACTAGCGGACGAGGATTGGGCAATGAGCAGTTCTTC.

CDR3 nucleotides: TGTGCCAGCAGCGTTTTAGGCGGATTCAGTGAGCAGTTCTTC. Translating it yields CASSVLGGFSEQFF. The chain uses TRBV9 and TRBJ2-1; no clear D. Germline V CDR1 and CDR2: SGDLS, YYNGEE. The CDR3 runs 14 residues. The germline V and J ends were trimmed by 2 bases and 9 bases, with 15 bases remaining between them.

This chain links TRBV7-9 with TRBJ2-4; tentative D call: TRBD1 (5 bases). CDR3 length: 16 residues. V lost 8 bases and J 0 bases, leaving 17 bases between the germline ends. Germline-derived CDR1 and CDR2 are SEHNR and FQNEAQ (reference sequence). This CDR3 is CASEGQGDLAKNIQYF. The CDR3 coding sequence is TGTGCCAGCGAAGGGCAGGGCGATCTAGCCAAAAACATTCAGTACTTC.

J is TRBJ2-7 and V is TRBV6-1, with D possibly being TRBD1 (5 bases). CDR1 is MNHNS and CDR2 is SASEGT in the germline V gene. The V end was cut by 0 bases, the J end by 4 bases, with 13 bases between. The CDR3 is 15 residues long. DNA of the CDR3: TGTGCCAGCAGTGAAGCCTCAGGGAACTCATACGAGCAGTACTTC. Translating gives CASSEASGNSYEQYF.

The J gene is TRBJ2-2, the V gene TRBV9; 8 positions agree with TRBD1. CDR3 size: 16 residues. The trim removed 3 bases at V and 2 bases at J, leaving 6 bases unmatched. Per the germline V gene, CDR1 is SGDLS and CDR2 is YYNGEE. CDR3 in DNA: TGTGCCAGCAGCGCCCGACAGGGGCCCAACACCGGGGAGCTGTTTTTT. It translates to CASSARQGPNTGELFF.

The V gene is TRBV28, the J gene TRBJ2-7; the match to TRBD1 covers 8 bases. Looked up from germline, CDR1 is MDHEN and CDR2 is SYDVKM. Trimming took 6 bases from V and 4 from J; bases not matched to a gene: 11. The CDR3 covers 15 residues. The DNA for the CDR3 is TGTGCCAGCAGCTATAGGACAGGGATGCCTTACGAGCAGTACTTC. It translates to CASSYRTGMPYEQYF.

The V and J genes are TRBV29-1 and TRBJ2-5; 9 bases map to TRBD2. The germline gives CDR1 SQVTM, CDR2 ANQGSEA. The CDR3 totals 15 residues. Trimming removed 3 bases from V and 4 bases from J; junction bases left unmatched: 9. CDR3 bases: TGCAGCGTTGATCCCATAGGCGGGAGGGGAGAGACCCAGTACTTC. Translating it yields CSVDPIGGRGETQYF.

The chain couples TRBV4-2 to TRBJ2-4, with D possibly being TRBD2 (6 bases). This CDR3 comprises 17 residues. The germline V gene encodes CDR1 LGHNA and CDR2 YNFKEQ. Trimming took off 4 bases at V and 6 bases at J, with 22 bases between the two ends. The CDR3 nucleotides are TGTGCCAGCAGCCGGGAGGAGCGAAGGGGAAGGGGAAACATTCAGTACTTC. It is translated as CASSREERRGRGNIQYF.

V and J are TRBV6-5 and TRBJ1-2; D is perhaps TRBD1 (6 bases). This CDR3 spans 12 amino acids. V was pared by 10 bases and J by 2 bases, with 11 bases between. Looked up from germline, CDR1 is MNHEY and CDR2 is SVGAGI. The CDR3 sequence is CATSTGNYGYTF. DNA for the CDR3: TGTGCCACCTCAACAGGGAACTATGGCTACACCTTC.

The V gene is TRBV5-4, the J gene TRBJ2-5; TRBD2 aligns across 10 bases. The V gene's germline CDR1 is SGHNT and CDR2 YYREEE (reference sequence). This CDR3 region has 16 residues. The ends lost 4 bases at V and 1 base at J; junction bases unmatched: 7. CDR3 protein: CASSPSGTSVQETQYF. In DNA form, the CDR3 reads TGTGCCAGCAGCCCCTCCGGGACTAGCGTCCAAGAGACCCAGTACTTC.

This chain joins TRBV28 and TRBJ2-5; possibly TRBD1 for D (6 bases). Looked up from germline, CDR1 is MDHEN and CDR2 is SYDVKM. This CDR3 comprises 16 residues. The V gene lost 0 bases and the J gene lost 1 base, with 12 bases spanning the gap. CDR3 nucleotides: TGTGCCAGCAGTTTATGGAACAGGGTGAGCCAAGAGACCCAGTACTTC. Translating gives CASSLWNRVSQETQYF. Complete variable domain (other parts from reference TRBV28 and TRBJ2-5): DVKVTQSSRYLVKRTGEKVFLECVQDMDHENMFWYRQDPGLGLRLIYFSYDVKMKEKGDIPEGYSVSREKKERFSLILESASTNQTSMYLCASSLWNRVSQETQYFGPGTRLLVL.